Following are 12 T cell receptor beta chains from one sample sequenced in a study of monozygotic twins with inflammatory bowel disease. TCRdb re-called the 5' RACE reads and catalogs CDR3 proteins one per entry, DNA excluded. Its table lists roughly 200,000 distinct CDR3 sequences. Specimen: blood. The receptors originated from a human donor with ulcerative colitis or Crohn's disease, or a healthy co-twin of an affected twin (not recorded which).

The chain uses TRBV6-1 and TRBJ2-3; lacking DNA, the TRBD1 call made by TCRdb goes unchecked. CDR3 length equals 15 residues. Germline loops: CDR1 MNHNS, CDR2 SASEGT. CDR3 amino acids: CASRYGEGATDTQYF.

The chain combines TRBV12-3 or TRBV12-4 with TRBJ2-1; TCRdb selects TRBD1, and the lack of DNA leaves this call unchecked. This CDR3 contains 13 residues. The chain's CDR3 is CASDLQGTGEQFF.

The V and J genes are TRBV5-1 and TRBJ2-2; lacking DNA, the TRBD1 call made by TCRdb goes unchecked. Germline V gene sequence: CDR1 SGHRS, CDR2 YFSETQ. The CDR3 loop spans 14 amino acids. CDR3 amino acids: CASMKGGNTGELFF.

The rearrangement uses TRBV5-5 and TRBJ2-1; lacking DNA, the TRBD1 call made by TCRdb goes unchecked. Germline V gene data show CDR1 as SGHKS and CDR2 as YYEKEE (reference sequence). CDR3 length: 16 residues. CDR3: CASSPRDPNSYNEQFF.

The V call is TRBV3-1, the J call TRBJ1-1; the TRBD1 assignment by TCRdb is unverifiable without DNA. The CDR3 contains 14 residues. CDR1 is LGHDT and CDR2 is YNNKEL in the germline V gene (reference sequence). CDR3 amino acids: CASSQAQGGAEAFF.

The V gene is TRBV5-1, the J gene TRBJ2-5. Germline CDR1 is SGHRS and CDR2 is YFSETQ. CDR3 length equals 14 residues. CDR3 loop: CASSLGSTKETQYF.

The chain employs TRBV6-1 and TRBJ2-1; with no DNA, the TCRdb D assignment of TRBD2 cannot be verified. This CDR3 is built from 14 residues. CDR1 is MNHNS and CDR2 is SASEGT in the germline V gene. The CDR3 is CASSPSLTYNEQFF.

V is TRBV28 and J is TRBJ2-3; without DNA, the TCRdb call of TRBD2 cannot be checked. Per the germline V gene, CDR1 is MDHEN and CDR2 is SYDVKM. The CDR3 extends over 18 amino acids. The CDR3 is CASSQSRLAGEAGDTQYF.

The chain employs TRBV5-1 and TRBJ2-7; TCRdb proposes TRBD1, but this gene call is untestable without DNA. Germline values: CDR1 SGHRS, CDR2 YFSETQ. The CDR3 length is 16 residues. The CDR3 is CASSWGTVRPNHEQYF.

This sequence joins TRBV10-3 and TRBJ1-2. The germline V gene encodes CDR1 ENHRY and CDR2 SYGVKD. This CDR3 has 13 amino acids. The CDR3 loop is CAISDRREAGYTF.

The chain joins TRBV12-3 or TRBV12-4 to TRBJ1-4; there is no DNA to check the TCRdb D call of TRBD1. The CDR3 contains 14 residues. CDR3: CASSYRRDNEKLFF.

V and J are TRBV7-6 and TRBJ2-1; the D call of TRBD1 rests on TCRdb alone, since no DNA is present to check it. The CDR3 is 14 amino acids. The germline gives CDR1 SGHVS, CDR2 FNYEAQ. CDR3 protein: CASSSGPSYNEQFF.